These 25 T cell receptor beta chains were all obtained from the same sample, sequenced in a study of blood T cell repertoires in COVID-19. The data were produced by immunoSEQ multiplex PCR, yet TCRdb's version contains in-frame clones alone and is incomplete. The repertoire holds under 500,000 clones, roughly 87% seen once, with nearly 2% in the top ten. The sample was PBMCs or T cells enriched from blood (not recorded which). The receptors originated from a woman in her late teens or twenties with acute COVID-19.

The V gene is TRBV5-4, the J gene TRBJ2-5; 7 bases line up with TRBD1. From germline, CDR1 is SGHNT and CDR2 YYREEE (reference sequence). This CDR3 is 16 amino acids long. With V trimmed by 4 bases and J by 2 bases, 11 bases remained unmatched. CDR3 residues: CASSKPGTETQETQYF. In DNA, the CDR3 is TGTGCCAGCAGCAAACCCGGGACAGAAACTCAAGAGACCCAGTACTTC.

The V gene is TRBV29-1, the J gene TRBJ1-1, with 9 positions matching TRBD1. V was pared by 5 bases and J by 0 bases, with 4 bases of the junction left unmatched. Germline V gene data show CDR1 as SQVTM and CDR2 as ANQGSEA. The CDR3 sequence is 14 residues long. CDR3 in DNA: TGCAGCGTTAAAAGGGACAGGGTGAACACTGAAGCTTTCTTT. Its translation is CSVKRDRVNTEAFF.

This sequence joins TRBV19 and TRBJ1-4, with 7 bases aligning to TRBD1. From germline, CDR1 is LNHDA and CDR2 SQIVND (reference sequence). V lost 5 bases and J lost 8; bases outside the gene matches: 11. The CDR3 length is 15 residues. CDR3: CASSPGDRGTEKLFF. CDR3 nucleotides: TGTGCCAGTAGTCCGGGGGACAGAGGAACAGAAAAACTGTTTTTT.

The V call is TRBV7-9, the J call TRBJ2-1; tentatively, D is TRBD2 (5 bases). In germline, CDR1 is SEHNR, CDR2 FQNEAQ (reference sequence). Trimming took 4 bases from V and 3 from J, leaving 13 bases between them. The length of the CDR3 is 15 residues. CDR3 protein: CASSSRTYDYNEQFF. The DNA for the CDR3 is TGTGCCAGCAGCTCCAGGACTTACGACTACAATGAGCAGTTCTTC.

This rearrangement joins TRBV6-5 to TRBJ1-2; a possible D gene is TRBD1 (6 bases). Between the trimmed V and J ends, which lost 7 bases and 5 bases, there was a span of 20 bases. Germline V gene lookup returns CDR1 MNHEY and CDR2 SVGAGI. This CDR3 is built from 15 residues. DNA for the CDR3: TGTGCCAGCACCATGGGGGGCGGGGGCGAGTATGGCTACACCTTC. It translates to CASTMGGGGEYGYTF.

The genes are TRBV18 and TRBJ2-7; unclear D gene. Germline V gene data show CDR1 as KGHSH and CDR2 as LQKENI. This CDR3 spans 15 amino acids. Trimming stripped 0 bases from V and 3 bases from J, with 12 bases between. The CDR3 DNA reads TGTGCCAGCTCACCACCCTCTGCGGATTACTACGAGCAGTACTTC. This encodes CASSPPSADYYEQYF.

The genes are TRBV6-4 and TRBJ2-7; unclear D gene. Germline CDR1 is MRHNA and CDR2 is SNTAGT. V gave up 2 bases and J gave up 0 bases, with 20 bases separating them. The CDR3 consists of 18 residues. In nucleotides, the CDR3 is TGTGCCAGCAGTGACATCCACCAAGCGTCACCTATCTCCTACGAGCAGTACTTC. Its protein product is CASSDIHQASPISYEQYF.

The rearrangement uses TRBV7-9 and TRBJ2-7; 7 bases line up with TRBD2. Per germline, CDR1 SEHNR and CDR2 FQNEAQ (reference sequence). Trimming at V came to 0 bases and at J to 5 bases, leaving 13 bases not matched to a gene. CDR3 length: 17 residues. The CDR3 region has the DNA TGTGCCAGCAGCTTAGCTTTTCCGACTAGCACAGTCCACGAGCAGTACTTC. Its protein product is CASSLAFPTSTVHEQYF.

This clone was recorded once. The rearrangement links TRBV21-1 to TRBJ1-3; TRBD1 is taken as the D call from the table, unchecked against the DNA. TRBV21-1 is shown as a pseudogene. The CDR3 covers 17 residues. Here the CDR3 DNA reads TGTGCCAGCAGCAAAGGACACACCGTTCGGTCTGGAAACACCATATATTTT. Translated: CASSKGHTVRSGNTIYF.

This rearrangement joins TRBV29-1 to TRBJ2-7; 7 bases line up with TRBD1. The CDR3 runs 15 residues. The germline gives CDR1 SQVTM, CDR2 ANQGSEA. After removal of 2 bases from V and 9 bases from J, the junction contained 16 bases not matched to a gene. CDR3 DNA sequence: TGCAGCGTTGAACGAATGACAGGGTACTACGGTCGGCAGTACTTC. Its translation is CSVERMTGYYGRQYF.

The gene calls are TRBV9 and TRBJ1-2; D is ambiguous. The V and J ends lost 4 bases and 0 bases respectively, with 16 bases between them. There are 16 residues in the CDR3. The germline CDR1 and CDR2 sequences are SGDLS and YYNGEE. Written as DNA, the CDR3 is TGTGCCAGCAGCTCCCCGAGAGAGCGGCCTAACTATGGCTACACCTTC. This encodes CASSSPRERPNYGYTF.

Here the CDR3 reads CASSFLQGIRTEAFF. In nucleotides, the CDR3 is TGTGCCAGCAGTTTCCTGCAGGGTATACGGACTGAAGCTTTCTTT. The V gene is TRBV28, the J gene TRBJ1-1; tentatively, D is TRBD1 (5 bases). With 3 bases removed from V and 5 bases from J, the gap between germline ends came to 16 bases. Germline CDR1 is MDHEN and CDR2 is SYDVKM. The CDR3 consists of 15 residues.

The gene calls are TRBV28 and TRBJ2-1; 11 bases are shared with TRBD2. Per the germline V gene, CDR1 is MDHEN and CDR2 is SYDVKM. This CDR3 region has 16 residues. Losses at the gene ends were 3 bases for V and 12 bases for J; bases not matched to a gene: 13. The CDR3 spells CASSLATSGSVMGQFF. DNA for the CDR3: TGTGCCAGCAGTTTGGCTACTAGCGGGAGTGTGATGGGGCAGTTCTTC.

This chain uses TRBV18 with TRBJ2-1; 10 bases map to TRBD2. Losses at the gene ends were 0 bases for V and 7 bases for J; bases not matched to a gene: 6. Germline V lookup: CDR1 KGHSH, CDR2 LQKENI. The CDR3 covers 16 residues. In DNA form, the CDR3 reads TGTGCCAGCTCACCACCCCAACTAGCGGGGACAAATGAGCAGTTCTTC. As protein: CASSPPQLAGTNEQFF.

The chain is built from TRBV19 and TRBJ2-2; D unresolved. Deletions cut 3 bases from V and 2 bases from J, with 13 bases between. CDR1 is LNHDA, CDR2 SQIVND, per germline (reference sequence). The CDR3 is made up of 16 amino acids. CDR3 sequence reads: CASSISPSGNTGELFF. CDR3 in DNA: TGTGCCAGTAGTATCTCCCCTAGTGGAAACACCGGGGAGCTGTTTTTT.

The rearrangement uses TRBV7-3 and TRBJ1-1; D is unresolved. V lost 6 bases, J lost 0 bases, and 11 bases lay in between. The CDR3 contains 14 residues. CDR1 is SGHTA and CDR2 is FQGTGA in the germline V gene. CDR3 bases: TGTGCCAGCAGTACCGGGTTCATGAACACTGAAGCTTTCTTT. Translating gives CASSTGFMNTEAFF.

This chain uses TRBV20-1 with TRBJ2-1; 8 bases are shared with TRBD2. The germline V gene has CDR1 DFQATT and CDR2 SNEGSKA (reference sequence). This CDR3 is built from 14 residues. The ends lost 3 bases at V and 4 bases at J; junction bases unmatched: 5. Here the CDR3 DNA reads TGCAGTGCTAGTCTACTAGCGGATTACAATGAGCAGTTCTTC. Amino acid sequence: CSASLLADYNEQFF.

The chain combines TRBV29-1 with TRBJ2-7; 7 bases map to TRBD2. The germline CDR1 and CDR2 sequences are SQVTM and ANQGSEA. The CDR3 runs 14 residues. V dropped 7 bases and J dropped 3; count of bases not matched to a gene: 12. The CDR3 sequence is CSARPSGNNYEQYF. In nucleotides, the CDR3 is TGCAGCGCCCGTCCTAGCGGCAATAACTACGAGCAGTACTTC.

Here the CDR3 reads CSVEDRDGNSYEQYF. The CDR3 nucleotides are TGCAGCGTTGAAGACAGGGATGGAAACTCCTACGAGCAGTACTTC. V usage is TRBV29-1 and J usage is TRBJ2-7; possible D gene TRBD1, 5 bases. CDR1 and CDR2 (germline): SQVTM, ANQGSEA. The CDR3 has 15 amino acids. With 0 bases removed from V and 0 bases from J, the gap between germline ends came to 12 bases.

This chain connects TRBV11-2 to TRBJ2-7, with TRBD1 matching over 9 bases. Germline trimming cut 5 bases from V and 5 bases from J; bases unmatched to any gene: 13. The CDR3 contains 16 residues. CDR1 is SGHAT and CDR2 is FQNNGV in the germline V gene. CDR3 residues: CASSREGQGGSDEQYF. The CDR3 coding sequence is TGTGCCAGCAGCCGTGAGGGACAGGGAGGATCTGACGAGCAGTACTTC.

This clone was seen once. The V gene is TRBV6-2 or TRBV6-3, the J gene TRBJ2-1; 7 positions agree with TRBD1. The trim removed 5 bases at V and 4 bases at J, leaving 5 bases unmatched. Germline lookup yields CDR1 MNHEY and CDR2 SVGEGT. CDR3 size: 14 residues. CDR3: CASSPGGSYNEQFF. In DNA form, the CDR3 reads TGTGCCAGCAGTCCAGGGGGAAGTTACAATGAGCAGTTCTTC.

This sequence joins TRBV6-5 and TRBJ2-7; tentative D call: TRBD1 (6 bases). The CDR3 totals 14 residues. Germline lookup yields CDR1 MNHEY and CDR2 SVGAGI. Trimming stripped 4 bases from V and 4 bases from J, with 14 bases between. The CDR3 DNA is TGTGCCAGCAGTTCGCCAGGGACAAGTTACGAGCAGTACTTC. It is translated as CASSSPGTSYEQYF.

The V gene is TRBV6-5, the J gene TRBJ1-5; D is uncertain. CDR3 length: 14 amino acids. CDR1 and CDR2 from the germline V gene are MNHEY and SVGAGI. V shed 2 bases and J shed 3 bases, with 8 bases lying between them. DNA of the CDR3: TGTGCCAGCAGTTACAACAGAATCAATCAGCCCCAGCATTTT. It is translated as CASSYNRINQPQHF.

Here the CDR3 reads CASSWNRRATEAFF. In DNA, the CDR3 is TGTGCCAGCAGTTGGAACAGGCGAGCCACTGAAGCTTTCTTT. The rearrangement joins TRBV2 to TRBJ1-1, with D possibly TRBD1 on 5 matching bases. V lost 5 bases and J 4 bases, leaving 14 bases between the germline ends. The CDR3 consists of 14 residues. CDR1 is SNHLY and CDR2 is FYNNEI in the germline V gene.

The table lists this clone with a count of one. The chain is built from TRBV4-1 and TRBJ1-6; 8 bases fit TRBD1. Trimming cost V 4 bases and J 6 bases; bases outside gene matches: 5. Germline V gene sequence: CDR1 MGHRA, CDR2 YSYEKL. The CDR3 totals 15 residues. The CDR3 region has the DNA TGCGCCAGCAGCCCCTCGGACAGGGTTAATTCACCCCTCCACTTT. Amino acid sequence: CASSPSDRVNSPLHF.